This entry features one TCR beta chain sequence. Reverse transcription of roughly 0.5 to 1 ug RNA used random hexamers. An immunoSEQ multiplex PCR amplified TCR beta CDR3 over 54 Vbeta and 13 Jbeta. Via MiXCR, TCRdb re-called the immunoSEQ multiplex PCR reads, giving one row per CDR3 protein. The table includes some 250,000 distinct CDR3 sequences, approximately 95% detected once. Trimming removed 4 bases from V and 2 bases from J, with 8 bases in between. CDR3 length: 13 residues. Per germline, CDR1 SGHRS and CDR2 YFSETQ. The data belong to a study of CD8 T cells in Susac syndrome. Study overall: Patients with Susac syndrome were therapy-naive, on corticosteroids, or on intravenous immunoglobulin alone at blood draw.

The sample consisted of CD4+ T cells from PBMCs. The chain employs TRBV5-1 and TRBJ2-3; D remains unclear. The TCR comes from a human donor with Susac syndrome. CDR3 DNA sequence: TGCGCCAGCAGCCTCTACCCCACAGATACGCAGTATTTT. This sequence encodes CASSLYPTDTQYF.